Shown below are 3 T cell receptor beta chains from a single sample sequenced in a study of control samples from healthy donors and cancer patients. Profiling relied on immunoSEQ multiplex PCR, and the TCRdb table lists in-frame clones only, not all of them. Of about 120,000 clones listed, 75% to 90% are singletons. What was sequenced was PBMCs. The receptor set was obtained from a woman between 45 and 65 years old with colorectal cancer.

The V call is TRBV9, the J call TRBJ2-3; no reliable D call. Germline assignment: CDR1 SGDLS and CDR2 YYNGEE. The CDR3 has 15 residues. V lost 3 bases and J lost 1, with 12 bases in between. The CDR3 region is CASSDRQAGTDTQYF. DNA of the CDR3: TGTGCCAGCAGCGACCGGCAGGCCGGCACAGATACGCAGTATTTT.

The chain couples TRBV15 to TRBJ2-5; D possibly corresponds to TRBD2 (6 bases). The CDR3 length is 15 residues. CDR1 is LNHNV and CDR2 is YYDKDF in the germline V gene (reference sequence). V was clipped by 0 bases and J by 5 bases, with 13 bases between them. The CDR3 here is CATSRDFEEGETQYF. CDR3 DNA: TGTGCCACCAGCAGAGATTTTGAGGAGGGGGAGACCCAGTACTTC.

V and J are TRBV28 and TRBJ1-2, with D perhaps TRBD1 (6 bases). V was trimmed by 6 bases and J by 8 bases, leaving 13 bases between them. The CDR3 extends over 12 amino acids. The germline gives CDR1 MDHEN, CDR2 SYDVKM. The CDR3 DNA reads TGTGCCAGCAGAAGGGGGGCCCGCGGCTACACCTTC. This translates into CASRRGARGYTF.